This is a list of T cell receptor beta chains from one sample in a study of technical replicates of blood from several donors. Data came from immunoSEQ multiplex PCR; TCRdb stores just in-frame clones and leaves some out. The table shows 55,000 to 80,000 clones, with roughly 98% occurring only once. Sequenced material: T cells isolated from PBMCs. Every receptor here comes from a human donor in good health. CDR3s include the opening cysteine and the closing phenylalanine or tryptophan. Fields, in order: V gene, CDR3 protein.

V: TRBV5-4; CDR3: CASSLRGGYEQYF
V: TRBV18; CDR3: CASSPPSRQETQYF
V: TRBV4-2; CDR3: CASSQDLGGSGRDTQYF
V: TRBV2; CDR3: CASREGRGLGYGYTF
V: TRBV27; CDR3: CASSQTPLDIQYF
V: TRBV29-1; CDR3: CSAQDYVSYNEQFF
V: TRBV11-3; CDR3: CASSLSGRGELFF
V: TRBV11-1; CDR3: CASIAGTGGYEQYF
V: TRBV5-6; CDR3: CASSRVFYEQYF
V: TRBV30; CDR3: CAWSLAGGYTF
V: TRBV4-1; CDR3: CASSQGGRGRDPYNEQFF
V: TRBV5-1; CDR3: CASSLVRQVTGELFF
V: TRBV5-1; CDR3: CASSLDAYEQYF
V: TRBV10-3; CDR3: CAISQGEYEQYF
V: TRBV5-4; CDR3: CASSLDRGSITQYF
V: TRBV2; CDR3: CASSGGQFSNQPQHF
V: TRBV2; CDR3: CASRVHRGQGNQPQHF
V: TRBV30; CDR3: CAWVDSFNSPLHF
V: TRBV14; CDR3: CASSQVGRTEAFF
V: TRBV5-8; CDR3: CASSFDRDTEAFF
V: TRBV11-3; CDR3: CASSPSRGPYTDTQYF
V: TRBV29-1; CDR3: CSVARSGEQFF
V: TRBV27; CDR3: CASTSRGYQETQYF
V: TRBV27; CDR3: CASSLLSLRGSEAFF
V: TRBV27; CDR3: CASSLTGATNEKLFF
V: TRBV25-1; CDR3: CASSVAGQGFKETQYF